This TCR beta chain was retrieved from a study of blood T cells in healthy people across ages. Broader study findings: Leaving the PBMCs unsorted stopped any conclusive comparison of naive versus antigen-experienced cells. While age rose, TCR beta diversity per million T cells dropped in a roughly linear way.

A J-beta primer mix and a sample-barcoded 5' primer were used in a second PCR of roughly 7 to 12 cycles. Using its own MiXCR run on the 5' RACE reads, TCRdb lists one record per CDR3 protein. The data hold approximately 1,700,000 distinct CDR3 sequences, with approximately 39% observed a single time. This CDR3 is 17 amino acids long. The germline gives CDR1 SGHRS, CDR2 YFSETQ. V was cut by 5 bases and J by 4 bases, with 22 bases left in between. For this clonotype: Its cognate antigen is unknown.

The sample consisted of blood. The origin of this receptor is a human donor in good health. The chain couples TRBV5-1 to TRBJ2-1; tentative D call: TRBD1 (6 bases). The CDR3 spells CASRRDVGTLTYNEQFF. CDR3 nucleotides: TGCGCCAGCAGGCGAGACGTTGGGACACTCACGTACAATGAGCAGTTCTTC.